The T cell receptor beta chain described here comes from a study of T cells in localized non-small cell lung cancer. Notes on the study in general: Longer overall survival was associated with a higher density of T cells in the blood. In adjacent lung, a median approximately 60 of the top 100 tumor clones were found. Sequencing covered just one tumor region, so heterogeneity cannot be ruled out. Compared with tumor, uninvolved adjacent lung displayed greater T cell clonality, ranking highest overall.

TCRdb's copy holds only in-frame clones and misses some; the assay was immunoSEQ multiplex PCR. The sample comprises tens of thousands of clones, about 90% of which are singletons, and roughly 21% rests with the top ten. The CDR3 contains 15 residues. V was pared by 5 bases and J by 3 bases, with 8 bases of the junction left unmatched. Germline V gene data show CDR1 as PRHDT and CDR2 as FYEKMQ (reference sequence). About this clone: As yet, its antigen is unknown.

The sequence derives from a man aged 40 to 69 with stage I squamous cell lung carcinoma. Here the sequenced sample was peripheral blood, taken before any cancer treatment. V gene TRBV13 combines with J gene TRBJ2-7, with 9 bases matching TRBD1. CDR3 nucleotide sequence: TGTGCCAGCAGCCCCCGACAGGGGGTGCACTACGAGCAGTACTTC. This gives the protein CASSPRQGVHYEQYF.